A single sample is the source of the 6 T cell receptor beta chains below, sequenced in a study of blood T cells in healthy people across ages (dated by TCRdb to between 2015 and 2016). Library prep was done by 5' RACE. TCRdb names Illumina HiSeq 2500 as the instrument used. A second PCR of 7 to 11 cycles was run with a J-beta primer mix and a sample-barcoded 5' primer. TCRdb trimmed public reads at Q25 via fastp, called clones via MiXCR and kept in-frame beta chains. Rows with one shared CDR3 protein collapse into an entry with the most common genes and DNA. A total of approximately 800,000 distinct CDR3 sequences appear in this sample, roughly 60% of them only once. The top ten clonotypes cover 20% to 25% of the sample. The sequenced material came from blood. The receptors shown here come from a man aged 25 to 45 in good health.

The chain joins TRBV27 to TRBJ2-1, with no clear D. Germline CDR1 is MNHEY and CDR2 is SMNVEV (reference sequence). V was shortened by 3 bases and J by 7 bases, with 7 bases between the two germline ends. The CDR3 loop spans 12 amino acids. The CDR3 nucleotides are TGTGCCAGCAGTTTTGGGGAAAATGAGCAGTTCTTC. This sequence encodes CASSFGENEQFF.

The chain couples TRBV29-1 to TRBJ1-1; D is uncertain. Between the trimmed V and J ends, which lost 3 bases and 8 bases, there was a span of 7 bases. The length of the CDR3 is 10 residues. Germline-derived CDR1 and CDR2 are SQVTM and ANQGSEA. CDR3 loop: CSVETAEAFF. CDR3 bases: TGCAGCGTTGAGACGGCCGAAGCTTTCTTT.

The chain combines TRBV6-2 or TRBV6-3 with TRBJ2-1, with D maybe TRBD2 (6 bases). Per germline, CDR1 MNHEY and CDR2 SVGEGT. The V and J ends lost 10 bases and 6 bases respectively, with 22 bases between them. The CDR3 sequence is 15 residues long. The CDR3 region is CATTSYSGWANEQFF. In nucleotides, the CDR3 is TGTGCCACCACATCGTATAGCGGCTGGGCCAATGAGCAGTTCTTC.

The V and J genes are TRBV20-1 and TRBJ2-1, with D uncertain. Germline values: CDR1 DFQATT, CDR2 SNEGSKA (reference sequence). The length of the CDR3 is 13 residues. The ends were cut back, 3 bases at V and 13 bases at J, with 19 bases in the middle. This CDR3 reads CSASGPIDGAQFF. In DNA, the CDR3 is TGCAGTGCTAGTGGACCAATCGATGGCGCTCAGTTCTTC.

The chain uses TRBV7-2 and TRBJ2-3; a weak D match, TRBD2 (6 bases). CDR3 size: 16 residues. Germline V CDR1 and CDR2: SGHTA, FQGNSA. V shed 5 bases and J shed 2 bases, with 17 bases lying between them. CDR3 in DNA: TGTGCCAGCAGCGCCCTGGTCGGGGGTAACACAGATACGCAGTATTTT. Residues: CASSALVGGNTDTQYF. Filled out from reference TRBV7-2 and TRBJ2-3, the complete variable domain reads GAGVSQSPSNKVTEKGKDVELRCDPISGHTALYWYRQSLGQGLEFLIYFQGNSAPDKSGLPSDRFSAERTGGSVSTLTIQRTQQEDSAVYLCASSALVGGNTDTQYFGPGTRLTVL.

This clonotype appeared a few times. The rearrangement uses TRBV20-1 and TRBJ2-5; 7 nucleotides line up with TRBD1. Germline CDR1 and CDR2: DFQATT and SNEGSKA (reference sequence). The CDR3 is made up of 12 amino acids. The ends lost 8 bases at V and 2 bases at J; junction bases unmatched: 5. The CDR3 DNA reads TGCAGTTCCCGGGACAGTCAAGAGACCCAGTACTTC. This translates into CSSRDSQETQYF.